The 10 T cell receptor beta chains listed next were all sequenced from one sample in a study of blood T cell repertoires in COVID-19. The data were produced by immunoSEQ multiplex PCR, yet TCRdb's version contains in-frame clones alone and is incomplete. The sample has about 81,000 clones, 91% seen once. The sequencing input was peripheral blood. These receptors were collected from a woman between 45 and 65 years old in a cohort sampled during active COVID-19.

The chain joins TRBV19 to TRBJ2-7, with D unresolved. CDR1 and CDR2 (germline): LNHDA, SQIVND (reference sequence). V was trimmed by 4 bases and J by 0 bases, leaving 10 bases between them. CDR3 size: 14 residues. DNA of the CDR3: TGTGCCAGTAGTACTAGTGTATCCTCCTACGAGCAGTACTTC. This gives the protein CASSTSVSSYEQYF.

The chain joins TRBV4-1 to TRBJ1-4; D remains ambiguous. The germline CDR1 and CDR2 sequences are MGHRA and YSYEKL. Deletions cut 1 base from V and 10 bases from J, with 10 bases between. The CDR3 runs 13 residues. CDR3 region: CASSQVLGRKLFF. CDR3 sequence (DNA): TGCGCCAGCAGCCAAGTTTTGGGCAGAAAACTGTTTTTT.

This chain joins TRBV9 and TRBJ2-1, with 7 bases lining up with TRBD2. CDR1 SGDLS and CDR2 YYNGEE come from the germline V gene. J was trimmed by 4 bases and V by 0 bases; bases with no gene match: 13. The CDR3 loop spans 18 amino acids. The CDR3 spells CASSVVPGEGRGYNEQFF. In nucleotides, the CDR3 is TGTGCCAGCAGCGTAGTTCCCGGGGAAGGGAGGGGATACAATGAGCAGTTCTTC.

CDR3 in DNA: TGTGCCAGCAGCTCACGGCGGGAGGGGAACACCGGGGAGCTGTTTTTT. Translating it yields CASSSRREGNTGELFF. This sequence joins TRBV11-2 and TRBJ2-2, with TRBD2 matching over 9 bases. The CDR3 contains 16 residues. Per the germline V gene, CDR1 is SGHAT and CDR2 is FQNNGV. V lost 4 bases and J lost 1; bases outside the gene matches: 4.

This chain's CDR3 is CASSFGIGYSNTGELFF. The DNA of the CDR3 is TGTGCCAGCAGCTTCGGTATAGGTTATTCGAACACCGGGGAGCTGTTTTTT. The chain combines TRBV5-5 with TRBJ1-3; D gene unclear. The DNA end is more similar to TRBJ2-2, so the J call may be wrong. This CDR3 is 17 amino acids long. The V gene's germline CDR1 is SGHKS and CDR2 YYEKEE (reference sequence).

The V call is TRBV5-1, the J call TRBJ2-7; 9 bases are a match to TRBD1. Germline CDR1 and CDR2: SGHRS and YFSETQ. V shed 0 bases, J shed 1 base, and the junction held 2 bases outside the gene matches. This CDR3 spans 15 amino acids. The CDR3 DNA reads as TGCGCCAGCAGCTTGGAGGGGACAGGGTCCTACGAGCAGTACTTC. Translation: CASSLEGTGSYEQYF.

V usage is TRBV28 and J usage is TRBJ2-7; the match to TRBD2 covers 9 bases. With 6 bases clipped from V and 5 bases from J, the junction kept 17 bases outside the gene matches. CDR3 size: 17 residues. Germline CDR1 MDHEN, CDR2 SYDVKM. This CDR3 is CASSPPGAGGPRNEQYF. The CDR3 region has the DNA TGTGCCAGCAGCCCCCCCGGGGCGGGAGGGCCGAGGAACGAGCAGTACTTC.

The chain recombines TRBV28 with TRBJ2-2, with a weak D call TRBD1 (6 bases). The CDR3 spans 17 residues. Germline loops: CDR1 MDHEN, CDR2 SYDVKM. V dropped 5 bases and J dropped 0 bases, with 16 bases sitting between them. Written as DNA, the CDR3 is TGTGCCAGCAGTAGGGTCAGGGGTAGGCCGAACACCGGGGAGCTGTTTTTT. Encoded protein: CASSRVRGRPNTGELFF.

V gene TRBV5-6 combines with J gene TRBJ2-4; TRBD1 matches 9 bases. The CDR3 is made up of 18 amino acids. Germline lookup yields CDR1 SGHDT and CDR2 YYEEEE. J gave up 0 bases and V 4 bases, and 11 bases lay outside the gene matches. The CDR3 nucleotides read TGTGCCAGCAGCCCTGGACAGGGGCCTGGAGTAGCCAAAAACATTCAGTACTTC. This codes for CASSPGQGPGVAKNIQYF. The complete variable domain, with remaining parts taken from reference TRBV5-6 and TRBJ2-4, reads DAGVTQSPTHLIKTRGQQVTLRCSPKSGHDTVSWYQQALGQGPQFIFQYYEEEERQRGNFPDRFSGHQFPNYSSELNVNALLLGDSALYLCASSPGQGPGVAKNIQYFGAGTRLSVL.

This CDR3 reads CASSLGPSLEFLGTQYF. The CDR3 bases are TGTGCCAGCAGTTTAGGGCCTAGCTTAGAATTTTTGGGTACGCAGTATTTT. The rearrangement joins TRBV28 to TRBJ2-3; D possibly corresponds to TRBD2 (5 bases). This CDR3 is built from 17 residues. Trimming removed 2 bases from V and 8 bases from J, with 23 bases in between. Germline V CDR1 and CDR2: MDHEN, SYDVKM.